Following are 21 T cell receptor beta chains from one sample sequenced in a study of early T cells in non-severe SARS-CoV-2 infection. Using its own MiXCR run on the 5' RACE reads, TCRdb lists one record per CDR3 protein. There are 86,000 or so distinct CDR3 sequences in the sample; 11% to 15% occur only once, and under 4% lies in the top ten. What was sequenced was whole blood. These receptors originate from an adult who was a healthcare worker with PCR-confirmed SARS-CoV-2 infection or an uninfected control (not recorded which).

In this sample, this clonotype turned up a few times. The chain links TRBV4-2 to TRBJ2-7; 10 nucleotides line up with TRBD2. The CDR3 is 17 amino acids. Trimming removed 4 bases from V and 3 bases from J; junction bases left unmatched: 12. CDR1 and CDR2 from the germline V gene are LGHNA and YNFKEQ. This CDR3 is CASSRVLIAGGHYEQYF. CDR3 DNA: TGTGCCAGCAGCCGCGTCCTGATAGCGGGGGGACACTACGAGCAGTACTTC.

This clonotype was found many times. The rearrangement joins TRBV19 to TRBJ2-2; D gene uncertain. The CDR3 covers 15 residues. V lost 8 bases, J lost 4 bases, and 17 bases lay in between. Germline V lookup: CDR1 LNHDA, CDR2 SQIVND (reference sequence). The CDR3 sequence is CASSGGSWGTGELFF. CDR3 nucleotides: TGTGCCAGTTCCGGCGGAAGCTGGGGCACCGGGGAGCTGTTTTTT.

This clonotype was seen a handful of times. The rearrangement uses TRBV29-1 and TRBJ2-3; no clear D gene. Germline CDR1 and CDR2: SQVTM and ANQGSEA. V lost 3 bases to trimming and J lost 5 bases, with 9 bases between them. The CDR3 spans 12 residues. CDR3 DNA: TGCAGCGTTGACCCGACGGGAGATACGCAGTATTTT. Residues: CSVDPTGDTQYF.

The V gene is TRBV9, the J gene TRBJ2-3; D might be TRBD1 (6 bases). The V end lost 0 bases, the J end lost 2 bases, and 13 bases lay between the germline ends. The CDR3 is made up of 16 amino acids. Germline values: CDR1 SGDLS, CDR2 YYNGEE. The CDR3 sequence is CASSVAPGVATDTQYF. Here the CDR3 DNA reads TGTGCCAGCAGCGTAGCTCCAGGGGTGGCCACAGATACGCAGTATTTT.

The V and J genes are TRBV19 and TRBJ1-3, with unresolved D. The germline gives CDR1 LNHDA, CDR2 SQIVND (reference sequence). Trimming pared 3 bases from V and 0 bases from J, leaving 12 bases between. This CDR3 comprises 16 residues. CDR3 sequence: CASSIQAPSSGNTIYF. CDR3 sequence (DNA): TGTGCCAGTAGTATCCAGGCACCGTCCTCTGGAAACACCATATATTTT.

With regard to this clonotype: A much larger clone sits a single nucleotide away, making a read error possible. This chain connects TRBV11-3 to TRBJ2-1; TRBD2 agrees at 9 bases. Germline V lookup: CDR1 SGHNT, CDR2 YENEEA. This CDR3 is built from 16 residues. The V segment lost 5 bases and the J segment 8 bases; nucleotides outside the gene matches: 13. CDR3 in DNA: TGTGCCAGCAGCACAAGATCCCTAGCGGGAATCGATGAGCAGTTCTTC. Translating gives CASSTRSLAGIDEQFF.

This clonotype appeared a few times. The rearrangement links TRBV29-1 to TRBJ2-1, with 7 positions matching TRBD1. The germline CDR1 and CDR2 sequences are SQVTM and ANQGSEA. The CDR3 spans 12 residues. V dropped 7 bases and J dropped 2; count of bases not matched to a gene: 2. This chain's CDR3 is CSGDSTYNEQFF. The CDR3 coding sequence is TGCAGCGGGGACAGTACCTACAATGAGCAGTTCTTC.

The table lists this clonotype with many counts. The chain has TRBV6-1 and TRBJ2-7; tentatively, D is TRBD1 (6 bases). Trimming removed 3 bases from V and 1 base from J, with 10 bases in between. There are 14 residues in the CDR3. The V gene's germline CDR1 is MNHNS and CDR2 SASEGT. The CDR3 sequence: CASSDWTVSYEQYF. For the CDR3, the DNA is TGTGCCAGCAGTGACTGGACAGTTTCCTACGAGCAGTACTTC.

This clonotype was recorded at least ten times. The rearrangement uses TRBV6-6 and TRBJ1-3; the D gene is possibly TRBD1 (6 bases). V lost 6 bases, J lost 0 bases, and 12 bases lay in between. The CDR3 runs to 15 residues. Germline loops: CDR1 MNHNY, CDR2 SVGAGI (reference sequence). DNA of the CDR3: TGTGCCAGCAGCCGAGGACAGCGCTCTGGAAACACCATATATTTT. Protein product: CASSRGQRSGNTIYF.

This clonotype was observed at least ten times. The CDR3 loop is CSARRISGGGREQYF. The CDR3 DNA sequence: TGCAGTGCTAGAAGGATTAGCGGGGGTGGTAGGGAGCAGTACTTC. The chain is built from TRBV20-1 and TRBJ2-7; 9 nucleotides agree with TRBD2. Germline values: CDR1 DFQATT, CDR2 SNEGSKA (reference sequence). The V segment lost 2 bases and the J segment 7 bases; nucleotides outside the gene matches: 12. This CDR3 has 15 residues.

This clonotype was observed many times. The chain joins TRBV18 to TRBJ2-1; 7 bases map to TRBD2. From germline, CDR1 is KGHSH and CDR2 LQKENI. This CDR3 has 13 amino acids. The trim removed 6 bases at V and 6 bases at J, leaving 5 bases unmatched. In nucleotides, the CDR3 is TGTGCCAGCTCCCAAGGGACTATCAATGAGCAGTTCTTC. Translating gives CASSQGTINEQFF. Full variable domain (remainder filled in from reference TRBV18 and TRBJ2-1): NAGVMQNPRHLVRRRGQEARLRCSPMKGHSHVYWYRQLPEEGLKFMVYLQKENIIDESGMPKERFSAEFPKEGPSILRIQQVVRGDSAAYFCASSQGTINEQFFGPGTRLTVL.

There are many counts of this clonotype. The rearrangement joins TRBV19 to TRBJ1-5; D not resolved. CDR3 size: 14 residues. Germline-derived CDR1 and CDR2 are LNHDA and SQIVND (reference sequence). V shed 5 bases and J shed 0 bases, with 8 bases lying between them. The CDR3 DNA follows: TGTGCCAGTAGTTTGCTGGGTAGCAATCAGCCCCAGCATTTT. This codes for CASSLLGSNQPQHF. Full variable domain (remainder filled in from reference TRBV19 and TRBJ1-5): DGGITQSPKYLFRKEGQNVTLSCEQNLNHDAMYWYRQDPGQGLRLIYYSQIVNDFQKGDIAEGYSVSREKKESFPLTVTSAQKNPTAFYLCASSLLGSNQPQHFGDGTRLSIL.

This clonotype has only a few counts. The chain combines TRBV7-3 with TRBJ2-5, with TRBD1 identical over 8 bases. The germline CDR1 and CDR2 sequences are SGHTA and FQGTGA. J gave up 4 bases and V 5 bases, and 9 bases lay outside the gene matches. The CDR3 is 15 residues long. The CDR3 is CASSLTGVIAETQYF. In DNA, the CDR3 is TGTGCCAGCAGCCTGACAGGGGTAATTGCAGAGACCCAGTACTTC. Full variable domain (rest looked up from reference TRBV7-3 and TRBJ2-5): GAGVSQTPSNKVTEKGKYVELRCDPISGHTALYWYRQSLGQGPEFLIYFQGTGAADDSGLPNDRFFAVRPEGSVSTLKIQRTERGDSAVYLCASSLTGVIAETQYFGPGTRLLVL.

This clonotype was detected only a few times. The chain is built from TRBV20-1 and TRBJ1-1; D is unresolved. CDR1 is DFQATT, CDR2 SNEGSKA, per germline (reference sequence). V lost 3 bases, J lost 3 bases, and 11 bases lay in between. The length of the CDR3 is 13 residues. This CDR3 reads CSASNYGDTEAFF. In nucleotides, the CDR3 is TGCAGTGCTAGCAATTATGGGGACACTGAAGCTTTCTTT.

The chain couples TRBV20-1 to TRBJ2-1; TRBD1 matches 7 bases. Germline V gives CDR1 DFQATT, CDR2 SNEGSKA (reference sequence). The CDR3 is 16 amino acids. Trimming removed 5 bases from V and 0 bases from J; junction bases left unmatched: 10. Here the CDR3 reads CSAQDRNAYSYNEQFF. DNA for the CDR3: TGCAGTGCTCAGGACAGGAATGCTTACTCCTACAATGAGCAGTTCTTC.

The sample holds many counts of this clonotype. The chain couples TRBV6-1 to TRBJ1-1, with D maybe TRBD1 (5 bases). There are 14 residues in the CDR3. Germline V CDR1 and CDR2: MNHNS, SASEGT. V lost 2 bases and J 2 bases, leaving 9 bases between the germline ends. The CDR3 DNA sequence: TGTGCCAGCAGTGAAATCGACAGAAACACTGAAGCTTTCTTT. Its translation is CASSEIDRNTEAFF.

In its sample, this clonotype was seen many times. The rearrangement links TRBV6-5 to TRBJ1-4; tentatively, D is TRBD1 (5 bases). Trimming removed 6 bases from V and 8 bases from J, with 16 bases in between. From germline, CDR1 is MNHEY and CDR2 SVGAGI. The CDR3 is 14 residues long. The CDR3 sequence is CASRKTRPGEKLFF. The CDR3 DNA sequence: TGTGCCAGCAGGAAGACCCGACCAGGGGAAAAACTGTTTTTT.

This clonotype was counted between two and nine times. CDR3 amino acids: CASSDGTYGYTF. CDR3 nucleotides: TGTGCCAGCAGTGACGGTACCTATGGCTACACCTTC. The chain has TRBV6-1 and TRBJ1-2; D gene ambiguous. Germline assignment: CDR1 MNHNS and CDR2 SASEGT. Trimming pared 3 bases from V and 4 bases from J, leaving 6 bases between. This CDR3 has 12 residues.

This clonotype was observed a few times. The V call is TRBV5-4, the J call TRBJ2-5, with D hard to call. The V gene's germline CDR1 is SGHNT and CDR2 YYREEE (reference sequence). The CDR3 totals 14 residues. V was pared by 5 bases and J by 5 bases, with 16 bases between. The CDR3 DNA reads TGTGCCAGCAGTCCCTTTGGGGATGGCGAGACCCAGTACTTC. Amino acid sequence: CASSPFGDGETQYF. Using reference TRBV5-4 and TRBJ2-5 for the parts outside the CDR3, the full variable domain is ETGVTQSPTHLIKTRGQQVTLRCSSQSGHNTVSWYQQALGQGPQFIFQYYREEENGRGNFPPRFSGLQFPNYSSELNVNALELDDSALYLCASSPFGDGETQYFGPGTRLLVL.

This clonotype was found many times. The V gene is TRBV2, the J gene TRBJ1-2; weak D call: TRBD1 (5 bases). The germline gives CDR1 SNHLY, CDR2 FYNNEI. V was shortened by 5 bases and J by 6 bases, with 13 bases between the two germline ends. The CDR3 loop spans 13 amino acids. CDR3 residues: CASSPAGTDGYTF. The DNA for the CDR3 is TGTGCCAGCAGTCCCGCAGGGACTGATGGCTACACCTTC.

The chain has TRBV19 and TRBJ1-2; unclear D gene. The germline V gene has CDR1 LNHDA and CDR2 SQIVND (reference sequence). This CDR3 has 15 residues. V was cut by 9 bases and J by 1 base, with 18 bases left in between. CDR3 region: CASRPPGFLNYGYTF. The DNA for the CDR3 is TGTGCCAGCCGCCCCCCCGGGTTTCTTAACTATGGCTACACCTTC. Looking up the rest from reference TRBV19 and TRBJ1-2 gives the full variable domain: DGGITQSPKYLFRKEGQNVTLSCEQNLNHDAMYWYRQDPGQGLRLIYYSQIVNDFQKGDIAEGYSVSREKKESFPLTVTSAQKNPTAFYLCASRPPGFLNYGYTFGSGTRLTVV.